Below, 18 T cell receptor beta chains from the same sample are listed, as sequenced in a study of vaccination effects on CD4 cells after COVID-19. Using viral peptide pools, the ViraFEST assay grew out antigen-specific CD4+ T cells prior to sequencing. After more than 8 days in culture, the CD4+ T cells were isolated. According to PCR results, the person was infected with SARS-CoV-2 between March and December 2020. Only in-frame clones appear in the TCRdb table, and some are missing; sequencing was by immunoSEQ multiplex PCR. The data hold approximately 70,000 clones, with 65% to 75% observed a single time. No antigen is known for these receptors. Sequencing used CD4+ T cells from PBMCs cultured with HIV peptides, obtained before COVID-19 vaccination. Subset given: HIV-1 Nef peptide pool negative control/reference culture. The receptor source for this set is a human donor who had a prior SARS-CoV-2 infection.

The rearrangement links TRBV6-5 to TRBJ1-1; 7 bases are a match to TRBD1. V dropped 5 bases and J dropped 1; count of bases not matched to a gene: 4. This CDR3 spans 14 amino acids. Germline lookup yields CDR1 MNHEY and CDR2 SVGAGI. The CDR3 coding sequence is TGTGCCAGCAGTCGGGACAGCGAGAACACTGAAGCTTTCTTT. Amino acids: CASSRDSENTEAFF.

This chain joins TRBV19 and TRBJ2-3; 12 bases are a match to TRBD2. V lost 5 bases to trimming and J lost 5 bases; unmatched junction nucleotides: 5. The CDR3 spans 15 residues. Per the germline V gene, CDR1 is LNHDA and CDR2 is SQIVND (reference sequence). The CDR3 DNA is TGTGCCAGTAGTCCGTGGACTAGCGGGGTAGATACGCAGTATTTT. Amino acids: CASSPWTSGVDTQYF.

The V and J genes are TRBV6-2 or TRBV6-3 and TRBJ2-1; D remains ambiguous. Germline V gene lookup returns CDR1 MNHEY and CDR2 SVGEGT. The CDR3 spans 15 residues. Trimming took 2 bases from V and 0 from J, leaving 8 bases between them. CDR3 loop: CASSYAIASYNEQFF. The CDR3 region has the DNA TGTGCCAGCAGTTACGCAATTGCCTCCTACAATGAGCAGTTCTTC.

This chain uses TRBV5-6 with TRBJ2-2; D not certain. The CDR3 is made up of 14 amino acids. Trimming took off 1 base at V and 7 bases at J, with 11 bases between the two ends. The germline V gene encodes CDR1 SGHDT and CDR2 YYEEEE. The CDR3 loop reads CASSLTFDGGELFF. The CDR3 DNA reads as TGTGCCAGCAGCTTGACGTTCGATGGCGGGGAGCTGTTTTTT.

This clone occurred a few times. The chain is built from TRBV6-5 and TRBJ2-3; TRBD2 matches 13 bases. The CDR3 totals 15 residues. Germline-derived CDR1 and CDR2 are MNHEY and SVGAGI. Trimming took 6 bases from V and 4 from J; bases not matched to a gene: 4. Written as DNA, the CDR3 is TGTGCCAGCAGAAAACTAGCGGGGGGGGCAGATACGCAGTATTTT. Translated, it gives CASRKLAGGADTQYF.

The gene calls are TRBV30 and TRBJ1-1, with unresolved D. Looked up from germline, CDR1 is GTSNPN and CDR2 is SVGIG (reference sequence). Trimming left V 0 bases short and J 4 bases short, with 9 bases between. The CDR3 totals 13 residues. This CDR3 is CAWSVKAVTEAFF. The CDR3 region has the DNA TGTGCCTGGAGTGTAAAAGCGGTCACTGAAGCTTTCTTT.

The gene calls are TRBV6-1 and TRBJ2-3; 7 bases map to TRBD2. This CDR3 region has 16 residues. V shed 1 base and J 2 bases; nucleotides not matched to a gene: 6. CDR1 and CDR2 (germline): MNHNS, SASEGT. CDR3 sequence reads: CASSEVWRGNTDTQYF. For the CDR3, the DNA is TGTGCCAGCAGTGAAGTTTGGCGGGGGAACACAGATACGCAGTATTTT.

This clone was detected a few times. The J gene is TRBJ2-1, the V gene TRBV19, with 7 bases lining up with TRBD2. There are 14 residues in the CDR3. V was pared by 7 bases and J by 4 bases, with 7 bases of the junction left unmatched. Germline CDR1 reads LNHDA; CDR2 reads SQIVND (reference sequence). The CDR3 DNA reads TGTGCCAGTACTAGGGGAGGGGATTACAATGAGCAGTTCTTC. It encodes CASTRGGDYNEQFF.

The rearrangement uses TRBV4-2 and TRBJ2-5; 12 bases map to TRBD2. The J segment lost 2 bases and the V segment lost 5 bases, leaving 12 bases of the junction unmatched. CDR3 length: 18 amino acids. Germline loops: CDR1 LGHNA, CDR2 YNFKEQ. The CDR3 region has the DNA TGTGCCAGCAGCGTCCAACTAGCGGGGGGCGGAGGTCAAGAGACCCAGTACTTC. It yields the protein CASSVQLAGGGGQETQYF.

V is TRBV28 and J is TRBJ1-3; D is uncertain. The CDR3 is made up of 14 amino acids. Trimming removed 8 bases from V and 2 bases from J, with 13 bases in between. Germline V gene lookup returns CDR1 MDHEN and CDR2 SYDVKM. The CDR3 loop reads CASSRIPAGNTIYF. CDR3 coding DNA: TGTGCCAGCTCTCGAATCCCGGCTGGAAACACCATATATTTT.

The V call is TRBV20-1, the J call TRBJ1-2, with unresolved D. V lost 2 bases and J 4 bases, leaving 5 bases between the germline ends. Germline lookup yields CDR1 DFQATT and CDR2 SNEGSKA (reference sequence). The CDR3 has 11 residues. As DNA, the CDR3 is TGCAGTGCTAGACAAGGCTATGGCTACACCTTC. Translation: CSARQGYGYTF.

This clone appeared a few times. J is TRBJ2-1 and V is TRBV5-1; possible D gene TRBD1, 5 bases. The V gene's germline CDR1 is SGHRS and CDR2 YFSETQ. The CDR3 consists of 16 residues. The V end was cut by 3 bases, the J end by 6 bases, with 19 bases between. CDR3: CASSYEPQGVPNEQFF. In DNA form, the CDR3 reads TGCGCCAGCAGCTATGAACCCCAGGGTGTCCCCAATGAGCAGTTCTTC.

The DNA for the CDR3 is TGTGCCAGAAGCTCTCGGACTAGCGGGGGGTGCCACACAGATACGCAGTATTTT. Its translation: CARSSRTSGGCHTDTQYF. The chain is built from TRBV5-3 and TRBJ2-3, with TRBD2 identical over 14 bases. TRBV5-3 belongs to the ORF category, with a function that is uncertain. The ends lost 3 bases at V and 2 bases at J; junction bases unmatched: 8. The CDR3 contains 18 residues.

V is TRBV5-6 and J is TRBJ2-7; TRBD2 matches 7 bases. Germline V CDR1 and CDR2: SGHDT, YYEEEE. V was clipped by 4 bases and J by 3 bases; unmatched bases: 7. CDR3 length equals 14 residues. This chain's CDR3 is CASSTGLNLYEQYF. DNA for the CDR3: TGTGCCAGCAGCACGGGACTAAACCTCTACGAGCAGTACTTC.

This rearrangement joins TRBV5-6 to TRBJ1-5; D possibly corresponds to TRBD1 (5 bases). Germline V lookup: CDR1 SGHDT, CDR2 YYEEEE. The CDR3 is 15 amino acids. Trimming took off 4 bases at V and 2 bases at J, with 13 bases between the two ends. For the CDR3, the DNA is TGTGCCAGCAGCCGGGACGGGGGGGGCAATCAGCCCCAGCATTTT. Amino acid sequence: CASSRDGGGNQPQHF. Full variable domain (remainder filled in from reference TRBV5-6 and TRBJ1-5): DAGVTQSPTHLIKTRGQQVTLRCSPKSGHDTVSWYQQALGQGPQFIFQYYEEEERQRGNFPDRFSGHQFPNYSSELNVNALLLGDSALYLCASSRDGGGNQPQHFGDGTRLSIL.

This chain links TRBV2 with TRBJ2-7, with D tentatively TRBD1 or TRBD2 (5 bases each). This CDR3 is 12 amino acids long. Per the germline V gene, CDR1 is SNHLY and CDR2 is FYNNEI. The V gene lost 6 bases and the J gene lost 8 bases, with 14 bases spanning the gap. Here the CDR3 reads CASRSVGTKQYF. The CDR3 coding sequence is TGTGCCAGCAGGTCGGTCGGGACGAAGCAGTACTTC.

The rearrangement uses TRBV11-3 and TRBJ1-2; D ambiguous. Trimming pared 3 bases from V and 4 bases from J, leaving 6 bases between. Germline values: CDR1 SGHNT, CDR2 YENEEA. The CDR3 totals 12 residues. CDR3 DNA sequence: TGTGCCAGCAGCTTGGGAGCCTATGGCTACACCTTC. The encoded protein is CASSLGAYGYTF.

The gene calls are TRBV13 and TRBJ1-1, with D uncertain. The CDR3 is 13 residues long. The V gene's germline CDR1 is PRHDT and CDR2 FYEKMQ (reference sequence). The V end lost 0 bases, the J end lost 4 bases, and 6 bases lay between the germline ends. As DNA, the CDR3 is TGTGCCAGCAGCTTAGGTGAAAGCACTGAAGCTTTCTTT. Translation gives CASSLGESTEAFF.